The clone carrying this T cell receptor beta chain has just a few counts. Its antigen is still unknown. Expressed TCRB transcripts were sequenced because the entire RNA isolate underwent reverse transcription. TCRdb's table, derived via immunoSEQ multiplex PCR, lists solely in-frame clones and lacks some. The sample carries approximately 170,000 clones, less than 9.5% recorded once. These data belong to a study of beta chain features in type 1 diabetes. Regarding the study as a whole: Cells expressing TCR highly could be over-represented by cDNA sequencing. Moderate but significant shortening of TCRB CDR3s was recorded in all four CD4+ subsets from Type 1 diabetes patients.

Germline CDR1 SEHNR, CDR2 FQNEAQ (reference sequence). Germline trimming cut 5 bases from V and 4 bases from J; bases unmatched to any gene: 6. The CDR3 loop spans 15 amino acids. The TCR comes from a woman younger than 35 in good health. Sequencing was done on a sample of central memory CD4+ T cells from blood. The rearrangement uses TRBV7-9 and TRBJ2-1; 9 nucleotides agree with TRBD1. DNA for the CDR3: TGTGCCAGCAGCCCCGGGACAGGGTTATACAATGAGCAGTTCTTC. This gives the protein CASSPGTGLYNEQFF.